This T cell receptor beta chain comes out of a study of cytomegalovirus exposure and HLA in healthy donors. The approximately 130-subject validation cohort, separate from the approximately 670-subject first cohort, included the donors. V was pared by 3 bases and J by 3 bases, with 12 bases between. The CDR3 runs 13 residues. Germline V lookup: CDR1 GTSNPN, CDR2 SVGIG (reference sequence). Measured with immunoSEQ multiplex PCR; TCRdb has only the in-frame clones, and not every one. Counted here are roughly 180,000 clones, about 80% occurring once; the ten biggest clones make up about 7%. Sequenced sample: PBMCs. The clonotype comes from a young man in good health and CMV-seropositive. V usage is TRBV30 and J usage is TRBJ2-7, with D possibly TRBD1 on 6 matching bases. In DNA form, the CDR3 reads TGTGCCTGGAGAAACACAGGGAGCTACGAGCAGTACTTC. Protein product: CAWRNTGSYEQYF.